The entry that follows covers one T cell receptor (beta chain) sequence. Its antigen is not known. The germline CDR1 and CDR2 sequences are MRHNA and SNTAGT. Deletions cut 10 bases from V and 0 bases from J, with 16 bases between. The CDR3 consists of 14 residues. The data belong to a study of CD8+CD57+ T cells in acquired aplastic anemia. For the study at large: An average of roughly 3 ug of DNA was obtained from sorted CD4+ and CD8+ cells. The study's findings and limits: Levels of CD8+ Simpson's diversity were not significantly distinct in patients versus controls.

For sequencing, patients were chosen who had shown expansion of CD8+CD57+ cells by flow cytometry. Blood came from patients not yet given any therapy. Template material for TCR beta VDJ and CDR3 profiling consisted of genomic DNA. TCRdb fed the reads into MiXCR, producing one record per CDR3 protein. The table shows 150,000 or so distinct CDR3 sequences, with 47% occurring only once. J is TRBJ2-7 and V is TRBV6-4, with no clear D. Material: sorted CD4+, CD8+, or CD8+CD57+ T cells (not recorded which) from PBMCs. The TCR was taken from a human donor with aplastic anemia. The CDR3: CATAEDGSSYEQYF. CDR3 in DNA: TGTGCCACCGCCGAGGACGGCAGCTCCTACGAGCAGTACTTC.